This T cell receptor beta chain was sequenced in a study of shared clonotypes between healthy human individuals. Findings and caveats of the study: Among non-shared clonotypes, generation probabilities were lower than among those shared by all four donors.

Some 30,000 T cell genomes (approximately 210 ng DNA) went into each sorted-subset replicate. This table comes from immunoSEQ multiplex PCR, and its TCRdb copy is limited to in-frame clones, with some not included. The data show some 1 million clones, about 74% seen once. Details on this clone: Its antigen is still unknown.

Those who donated were healthy HIV-negative adults, with no recent acute infections or vaccinations reported. There were only Caucasian adults among the donors, and all lived in Nashville, Tennessee. Germline V gene sequence: CDR1 SQVTM, CDR2 ANQGSEA. The CDR3 length is 13 residues. Trimming at V came to 5 bases and at J to 2 bases, leaving 3 bases not matched to a gene. This TCR was sampled from a man aged 18-30 years in good health. The chain couples TRBV29-1 to TRBJ2-7; 10 bases agree with TRBD1. The sample comprised memory CD4+ T cells sorted from blood. The subset: CD45RA-negative fraction. DNA for the CDR3: TGCAGCGTTCCGGGACAGGGGCCCTACGAGCAGTACTTC. The encoded protein is CSVPGQGPYEQYF.